This T cell receptor (beta chain) appears in the sequencing data of a study of blood T cell repertoires in COVID-19. Study summary: The United States, Italy and Spain supplied acute and convalescent COVID-19 samples. The cDNA or gDNA used as material had been derived from T cells, B-cell-depleted T cells, or PBMCs.

V was cut by 1 base and J by 1 base, with 11 bases left in between. The CDR3 totals 15 residues. Germline CDR1 LNHNV, CDR2 YYDKDF (reference sequence). As handled by the study authors: Nucleated cell counts were estimated from reference gene primer amplification. The table came from immunoSEQ multiplex PCR; TCRdb's copy has only in-frame clones and leaves some out. That table furnishes V, J and clone size, whereas the DNA furnished D and trimming. The sample has about 110,000 clones, 71% seen once; the top ten hold about 2%. The source of this sequence is a woman aged 40 to 55 with acute or convalescent COVID-19. The chain joins TRBV15 to TRBJ2-7; D is possibly TRBD1 (6 bases). Sequences were obtained from peripheral blood. CDR3 coding DNA: TGTGCCACCAGCAGAGCCCGGACAGAGTCCTACGAGCAGTACTTC. Amino acid sequence: CATSRARTESYEQYF.